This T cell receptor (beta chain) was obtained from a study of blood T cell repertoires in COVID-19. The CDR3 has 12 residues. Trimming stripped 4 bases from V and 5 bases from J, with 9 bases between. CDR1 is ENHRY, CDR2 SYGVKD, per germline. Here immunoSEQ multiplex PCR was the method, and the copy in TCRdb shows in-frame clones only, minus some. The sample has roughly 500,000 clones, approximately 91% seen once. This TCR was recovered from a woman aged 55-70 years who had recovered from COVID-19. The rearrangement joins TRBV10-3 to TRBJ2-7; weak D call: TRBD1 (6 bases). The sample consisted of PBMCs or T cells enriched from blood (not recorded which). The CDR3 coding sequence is TGTGCCATCAGTGGGGACACGGACGAGCAGTACGTC. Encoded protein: CAISGDTDEQYV.